This TCR beta chain emerged from a study of blood T cell repertoires in COVID-19. Study context: COVID-19 samples, acute and convalescent, were from the United States, Italy and Spain. PBMCs, B-cell-depleted T cells, or T cells provided the cDNA or gDNA that made up the material.

There are a few counts of this clone. Germline values: CDR1 GTSNPN, CDR2 SVGIG (reference sequence). The CDR3 consists of 12 residues. V was trimmed by 5 bases and J by 0 bases, leaving 8 bases between them. Per the authors' pipeline: Estimation of nucleated cell counts was performed using reference gene primer amplification. Assay: immunoSEQ multiplex PCR; the TCRdb copy retains only in-frame clones and omits some. The D gene and trimming were derived from the DNA, and the V and J assignments and clone size from that table. The table lists some 240,000 clones, about 90% of them singletons, with about 9.4% in the top ten. Patients from Seattle were sampled longitudinally, starting during active infection.

The receptor comes from a woman in her seventies with COVID-19, enrolled during active disease. Sequencing was performed on peripheral blood. The genes are TRBV30 and TRBJ2-7, with D tentatively TRBD2 (5 bases). CDR3 DNA: TGTGCCTGGCACGGGGACTCCTACGAGCAGTACTTC. It is translated as CAWHGDSYEQYF.